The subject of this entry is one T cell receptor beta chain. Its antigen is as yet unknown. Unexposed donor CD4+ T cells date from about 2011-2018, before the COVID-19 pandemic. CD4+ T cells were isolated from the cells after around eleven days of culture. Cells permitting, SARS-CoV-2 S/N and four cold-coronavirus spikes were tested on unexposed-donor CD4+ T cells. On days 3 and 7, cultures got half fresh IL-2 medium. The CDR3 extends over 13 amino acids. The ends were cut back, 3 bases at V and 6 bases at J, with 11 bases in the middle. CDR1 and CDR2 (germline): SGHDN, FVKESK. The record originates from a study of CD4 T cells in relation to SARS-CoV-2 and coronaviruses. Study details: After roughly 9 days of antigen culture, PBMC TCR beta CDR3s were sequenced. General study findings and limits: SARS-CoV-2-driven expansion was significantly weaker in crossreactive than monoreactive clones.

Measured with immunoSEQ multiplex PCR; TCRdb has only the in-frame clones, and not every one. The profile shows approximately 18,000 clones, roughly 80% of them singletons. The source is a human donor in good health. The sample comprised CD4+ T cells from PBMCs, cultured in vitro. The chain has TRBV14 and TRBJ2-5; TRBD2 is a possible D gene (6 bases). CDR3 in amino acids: CASSQSGLKTQYF. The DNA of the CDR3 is TGTGCCAGCAGCCAGAGCGGGTTGAAGACCCAGTACTTC.